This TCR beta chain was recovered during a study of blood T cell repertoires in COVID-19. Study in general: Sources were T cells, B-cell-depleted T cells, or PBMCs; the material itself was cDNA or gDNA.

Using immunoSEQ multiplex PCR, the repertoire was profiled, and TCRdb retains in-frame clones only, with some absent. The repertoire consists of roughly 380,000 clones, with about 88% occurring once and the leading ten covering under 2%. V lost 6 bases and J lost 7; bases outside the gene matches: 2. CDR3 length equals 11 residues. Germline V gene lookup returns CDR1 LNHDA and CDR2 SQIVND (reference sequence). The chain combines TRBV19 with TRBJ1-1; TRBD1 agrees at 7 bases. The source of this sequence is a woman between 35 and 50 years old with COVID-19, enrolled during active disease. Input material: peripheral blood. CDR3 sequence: CASSYRGEAFF. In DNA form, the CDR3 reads TGTGCCAGTAGCTACAGGGGTGAAGCTTTCTTT.